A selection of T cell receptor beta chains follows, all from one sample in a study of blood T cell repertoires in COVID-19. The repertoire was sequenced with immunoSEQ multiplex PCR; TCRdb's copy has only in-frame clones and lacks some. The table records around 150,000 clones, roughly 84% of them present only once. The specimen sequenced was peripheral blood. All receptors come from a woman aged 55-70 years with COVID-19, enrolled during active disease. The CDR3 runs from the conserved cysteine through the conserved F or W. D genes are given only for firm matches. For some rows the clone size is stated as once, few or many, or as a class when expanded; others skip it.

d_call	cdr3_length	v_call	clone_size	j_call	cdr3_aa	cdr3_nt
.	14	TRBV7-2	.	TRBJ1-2	CASSYLGRQYGYTF	TGTGCCAGCAGCTATCTAGGGAGGCAGTATGGCTACACCTTC
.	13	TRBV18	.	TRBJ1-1	CASSPVRDTEAFF	TGTGCCAGCTCACCAGTCCGGGACACTGAAGCTTTCTTT
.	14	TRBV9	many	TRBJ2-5	CASSVPGIVETQYF	TGTGCCAGCAGCGTCCCAGGGATAGTAGAGACCCAGTACTTC
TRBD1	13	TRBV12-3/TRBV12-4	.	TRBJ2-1	CASRPDRDNEQFF	TGTGCCAGCAGACCCGACAGGGACAATGAGCAGTTCTTC
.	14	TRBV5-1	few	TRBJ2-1	CASSPSAGNNEQFF	TGCGCCAGCAGCCCCTCTGCCGGTAACAATGAGCAGTTCTTC
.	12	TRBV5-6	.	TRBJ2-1	CASSPPGDEQFF	TGTGCCAGCAGTCCTCCCGGGGATGAGCAGTTCTTC
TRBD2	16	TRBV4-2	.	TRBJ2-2	CASSRRLAGGVGELFF	TGTGCCAGCAGCCGTCGACTAGCGGGAGGGGTGGGGGAGCTGTTTTTT
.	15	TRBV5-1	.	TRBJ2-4	CASSLTGKAKNIQYF	TGCGCCAGCAGCTTGACTGGTAAAGCCAAAAACATTCAGTACTTC
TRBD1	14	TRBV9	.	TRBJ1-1	CASSVQGANTEAFF	TGTGCCAGCAGCGTCCAGGGGGCGAACACTGAAGCTTTCTTT
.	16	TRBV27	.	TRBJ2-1	CASSPDSLYSYNEQFF	TGTGCCAGCAGTCCGGACAGCCTCTACTCCTACAATGAGCAGTTCTTC
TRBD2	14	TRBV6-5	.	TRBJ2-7	CYLGTSGGTDEQYF	TGTTACCTAGGGACTAGCGGAGGGACGGACGAGCAGTACTTC